Here is one T cell receptor (beta chain) with its context. These data belong to a study of technical replicates of blood from a handful of donors. Using immunoSEQ multiplex PCR, the repertoire was profiled, and TCRdb retains in-frame clones only, with some absent. The sample records more than 60,000 clones, around 94% being singletons. CDR3 length: 18 residues. CDR1 and CDR2 (germline): SQVTM, ANQGSEA. The V and J ends lost 6 bases and 0 bases, in that order; junction bases with no gene match: 13. This sequence joins TRBV29-1 and TRBJ2-6, with 8 bases identical to TRBD1. This clonotype was obtained from a human donor in good health. Sequencing input: T cells isolated from PBMCs. CDR3 residues: CSVDASGQANSGANVLTF. CDR3 bases: TGCAGCGTGGATGCCTCGGGACAGGCAAACTCTGGGGCCAACGTCCTGACTTTC.